The TCR beta chain under discussion was sequenced for a study of lymphopenia after photon versus proton radiotherapy. Study-wide results and caveats: Photon-treated patients lost naive T cells and TCR diversity; proton-treated stayed stable. After lymphocyte nadir, photon-treated repertoires showed oligoclonal expansion, especially CD8+ Temra. Better survival with proton therapy was suggested as possible, not demonstrated.

Method: immunoSEQ multiplex PCR; TCRdb's copy keeps in-frame clones and lacks some. The data contain about 70,000 clones, about 90% of them singletons. Notes on this clone: No antigen is known for it.

There are 14 residues in the CDR3. Trimming took 0 bases from V and 0 from J, leaving 5 bases between them. Germline V CDR1 and CDR2: SGHAT, FQDESV (reference sequence). The sample consisted of peripheral blood, taken from a patient treated with proton-based radiotherapy. The clonotype comes from an elderly man with esophageal cancer. This rearrangement joins TRBV11-1 to TRBJ2-5; weak D call: TRBD2 (5 bases). The CDR3 here is CASSLARDQETQYF. The CDR3, as DNA: TGTGCCAGCAGCTTAGCGAGGGACCAAGAGACCCAGTACTTC.